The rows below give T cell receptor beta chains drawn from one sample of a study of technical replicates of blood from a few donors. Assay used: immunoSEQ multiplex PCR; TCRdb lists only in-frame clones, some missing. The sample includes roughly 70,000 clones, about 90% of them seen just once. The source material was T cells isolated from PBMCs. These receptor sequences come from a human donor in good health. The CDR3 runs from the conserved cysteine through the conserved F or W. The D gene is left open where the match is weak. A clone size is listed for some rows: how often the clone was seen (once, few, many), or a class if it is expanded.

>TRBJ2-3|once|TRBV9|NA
CASSVVAGHQGTDTQYF
TGTGCCAGCAGCGTAGTAGCAGGGCACCAAGGCACAGATACGCAGTATTTT
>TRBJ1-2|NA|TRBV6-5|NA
CASSYSAGSNYGYTF
TGTGCCAGCAGTTACTCAGCAGGTTCTAACTATGGCTACACCTTC
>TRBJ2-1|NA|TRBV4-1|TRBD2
CASSQGLAGNNEQFF
TGCGCCAGCAGCCAAGGACTAGCGGGGAACAATGAGCAGTTCTTC
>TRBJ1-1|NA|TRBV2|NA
CASSSWPQNTEAFF
TGTGCCAGCAGTAGTTGGCCACAGAACACTGAAGCTTTCTTT
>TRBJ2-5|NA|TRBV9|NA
CASSVGQDQETQYF
TGTGCCAGCAGCGTAGGACAGGATCAAGAGACCCAGTACTTC
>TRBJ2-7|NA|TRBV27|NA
CASRGDYEQYF
TGTGCCAGCAGGGGAGACTACGAGCAGTACTTC
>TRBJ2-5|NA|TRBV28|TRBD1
CASSPWTGIETQYF
TGTGCCAGCAGTCCCTGGACAGGGATTGAGACCCAGTACTTC
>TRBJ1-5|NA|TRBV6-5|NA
CASSYNQGQPQHF
TGTGCCAGCAGTTACAATCAGGGTCAGCCCCAGCATTTT
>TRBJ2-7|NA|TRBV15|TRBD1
CATSRGNPGTGGYEQYF
TGTGCCACCAGCAGAGGAAATCCCGGGACAGGGGGCTACGAGCAGTACTTC
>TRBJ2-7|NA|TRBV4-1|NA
CASSQDLNSEQYF
TGCGCCAGCAGCCAAGATCTTAACAGCGAGCAGTACTTC
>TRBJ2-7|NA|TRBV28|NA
CASSPLFPYEQYF
TGTGCCAGCAGTCCCCTTTTCCCCTACGAGCAGTACTTC
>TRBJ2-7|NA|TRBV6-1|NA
CASSPSGNYEQYF
TGTGCCAGCAGTCCTAGTGGCAACTACGAGCAGTACTTC
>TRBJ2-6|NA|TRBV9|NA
CASSVVRVGANVLTF
TGTGCCAGCAGCGTAGTACGGGTTGGGGCCAACGTCCTGACTTTC
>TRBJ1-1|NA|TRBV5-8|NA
CASIPGRNTEAFF
TGTGCCAGCATCCCGGGAAGAAACACTGAAGCTTTCTTT
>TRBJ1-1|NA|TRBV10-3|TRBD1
CAISFARGVNTEAFF
TGTGCCATTTCTTTCGCCAGGGGGGTGAACACTGAAGCTTTCTTT
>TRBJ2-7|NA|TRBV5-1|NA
CASRRTETAYEQYF
TGCGCCAGCAGAAGGACAGAGACGGCCTACGAGCAGTACTTC
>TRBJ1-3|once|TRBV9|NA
CASSNPLGGGGGNTIYF
TGTGCCAGCAGCAACCCACTGGGGGGGGGAGGTGGAAACACCATATATTTT
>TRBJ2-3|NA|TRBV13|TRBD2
CASSLWGLAGGPGTQYF
TGTGCCAGCAGCTTATGGGGACTAGCGGGAGGGCCCGGTACGCAGTATTTT
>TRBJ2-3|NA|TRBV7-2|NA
CASSLEVGVSAADTQYF
TGTGCCAGCAGCTTAGAAGTTGGCGTCTCGGCGGCAGATACGCAGTATTTT
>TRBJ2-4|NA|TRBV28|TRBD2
CASSLGTKVIAGAIQYF
TGTGCCAGCAGTTTAGGGACTAAGGTTATAGCGGGAGCCATTCAGTACTTC
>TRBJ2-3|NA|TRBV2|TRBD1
CASSEQTGGGTDTQYF
TGTGCCAGCAGTGAACAGACAGGGGGGGGGACAGATACGCAGTATTTT
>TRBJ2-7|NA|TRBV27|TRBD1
CASSDRAYEQYF
TGTGCCAGCAGCGACAGGGCCTACGAGCAGTACTTC
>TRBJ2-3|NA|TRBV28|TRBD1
CASSPQGQGLDTQYF
TGTGCCAGCAGTCCCCAGGGACAGGGTTTAGATACGCAGTATTTT
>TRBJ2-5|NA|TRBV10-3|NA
CATLPGQEETQYF
TGTGCCACCCTACCAGGACAAGAAGAGACCCAGTACTTC
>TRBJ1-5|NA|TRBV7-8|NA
CASSLDSANQPQHF
TGTGCCAGCAGTCTCGACAGTGCTAATCAGCCCCAGCATTTT
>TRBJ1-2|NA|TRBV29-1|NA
CSVDFRNYGYTF
TGCAGCGTTGATTTTAGAAACTATGGCTACACCTTC
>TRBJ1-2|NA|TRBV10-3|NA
CAISESGDYYGYTF
TGTGCCATCAGTGAGTCGGGGGACTACTATGGCTACACCTTC
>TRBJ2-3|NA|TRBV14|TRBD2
CASSQERETPDTQYF
TGTGCCAGCAGCCAGGAGCGGGAGACCCCAGATACGCAGTATTTT
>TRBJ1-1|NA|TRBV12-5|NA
CASGLGDYTEAFF
TGTGCTAGTGGCCTCGGGGACTACACTGAAGCTTTCTTT
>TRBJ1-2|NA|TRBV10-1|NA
CASSPGRNYGYTF
TGCGCCAGCAGTCCAGGGAGGAACTATGGCTACACCTTC
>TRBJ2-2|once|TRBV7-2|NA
CASSLYSNTGELFF
TGTGCCAGCAGCTTATACTCGAACACCGGGGAGCTGTTTTTT